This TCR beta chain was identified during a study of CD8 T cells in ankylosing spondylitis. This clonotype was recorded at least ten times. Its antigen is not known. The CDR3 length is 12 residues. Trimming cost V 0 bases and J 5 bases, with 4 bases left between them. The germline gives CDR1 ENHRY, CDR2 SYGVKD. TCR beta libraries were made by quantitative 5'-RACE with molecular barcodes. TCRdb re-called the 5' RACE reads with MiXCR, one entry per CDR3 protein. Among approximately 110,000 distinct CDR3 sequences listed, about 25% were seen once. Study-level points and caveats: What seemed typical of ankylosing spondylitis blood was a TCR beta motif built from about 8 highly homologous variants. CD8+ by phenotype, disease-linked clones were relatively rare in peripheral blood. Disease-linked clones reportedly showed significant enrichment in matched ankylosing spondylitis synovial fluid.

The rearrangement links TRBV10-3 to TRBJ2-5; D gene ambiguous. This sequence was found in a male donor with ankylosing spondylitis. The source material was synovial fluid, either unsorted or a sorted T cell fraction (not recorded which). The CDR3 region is CAISESLETQYF. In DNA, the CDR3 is TGTGCCATCAGTGAGTCGTTGGAGACCCAGTACTTC.